This is a list of T cell receptor beta chains from one sample in a study of T cell repertoires in cytomegalovirus infection. TCRdb re-derived calls from the reads in MiXCR, one entry per CDR3 protein. The repertoire holds 350,000 to 500,000 distinct CDR3 sequences, approximately 32% seen once, with roughly an eighth in the top ten. Source material: PBMCs. All receptors derive from a human donor in good health (CMV status not recorded). Some clones in this sample may be carry-over from other donors' samples. Each CDR3 is given with its conserved first and last residue. The D gene is left open where the match is weak. Clone size, where shown, is once, few, many, or a class for clones that have expanded.

CDR3 protein: CASSLAAEQFF; CDR3 DNA: TGTGCCAGCAGCTTAGCGGCGGAGCAGTTCTTC; J gene: TRBJ2-1; D gene: .; clone size: few; V gene: TRBV7-9
CDR3 protein: CASSYKGQGANTEAFF; CDR3 DNA: TGTGCCAGCAGTTACAAGGGACAGGGGGCGAACACTGAAGCTTTCTTT; J gene: TRBJ1-1; D gene: TRBD1; clone size: few; V gene: TRBV6-6
CDR3 protein: CASRAQGNTEAFF; CDR3 DNA: TGTGCCAGCAGGGCACAGGGGAACACTGAAGCTTTCTTT; J gene: TRBJ1-1; D gene: .; clone size: .; V gene: TRBV12-3/TRBV12-4
CDR3 protein: CASSPRGQGTYEQYF; CDR3 DNA: TGTGCCAGCAGCCCCAGGGGACAGGGTACCTACGAGCAGTACTTC; J gene: TRBJ2-7; D gene: TRBD1; clone size: many; V gene: TRBV7-8
CDR3 protein: CASSLSPEGYEQYF; CDR3 DNA: TGCGCCAGCAGCTTGTCGCCCGAGGGCTACGAGCAGTACTTC; J gene: TRBJ2-7; D gene: .; clone size: .; V gene: TRBV5-1
CDR3 protein: CASTTSRQETQYF; CDR3 DNA: TGTGCCAGCACCACTTCTAGGCAAGAGACCCAGTACTTC; J gene: TRBJ2-5; D gene: .; clone size: .; V gene: TRBV7-2
CDR3 protein: CASINSRQGISNQPQHF; CDR3 DNA: TGTGCCAGCATAAATTCGCGACAGGGTATCAGCAATCAGCCCCAGCATTTT; J gene: TRBJ1-5; D gene: TRBD1; clone size: .; V gene: TRBV28
CDR3 protein: CASSGDGNEQFF; CDR3 DNA: TGTGCCAGCAGTGGGGACGGGAATGAGCAGTTCTTC; J gene: TRBJ2-1; D gene: .; clone size: few; V gene: TRBV25-1
CDR3 protein: CASASYRRTGELFF; CDR3 DNA: TGTGCCAGTGCCAGTTATCGGCGGACCGGGGAGCTGTTTTTT; J gene: TRBJ2-2; D gene: .; clone size: few; V gene: TRBV19
CDR3 protein: CASSLGWTGGELFF; CDR3 DNA: TGTGCCAGCAGCTTAGGATGGACCGGAGGGGAGCTGTTTTTT; J gene: TRBJ2-2; D gene: .; clone size: many; V gene: TRBV7-6
CDR3 protein: CASSPTVMNTEAFF; CDR3 DNA: TGTGCCAGCAGCCCCACGGTGATGAACACTGAAGCTTTCTTT; J gene: TRBJ1-1; D gene: .; clone size: .; V gene: TRBV7-4
CDR3 protein: CASSGPQGRNQPQHF; CDR3 DNA: TGCGCCAGCAGTGGTCCCCAGGGTAGAAATCAGCCCCAGCATTTT; J gene: TRBJ1-5; D gene: .; clone size: few; V gene: TRBV23-1
CDR3 protein: CASSTLGLPSDEQYF; CDR3 DNA: TGTGCCAGTAGTACCCTCGGTCTCCCTTCGGACGAGCAGTACTTC; J gene: TRBJ2-7; D gene: .; clone size: .; V gene: TRBV19
CDR3 protein: CASSDVWTGEATGELFF; CDR3 DNA: TGTGCCAGCAGTGATGTGTGGACAGGGGAGGCGACCGGGGAGCTGTTTTTT; J gene: TRBJ2-2; D gene: TRBD1; clone size: .; V gene: TRBV6-1
CDR3 protein: CASSPARGAAYNEQFF; CDR3 DNA: TGTGCCAGCAGTCCCGCGAGGGGGGCCGCCTACAATGAGCAGTTCTTC; J gene: TRBJ2-1; D gene: .; clone size: few; V gene: TRBV28
CDR3 protein: CASSPGLAGAQETQYF; CDR3 DNA: TGTGCCAGCAGCCCGGGACTAGCGGGGGCCCAAGAGACCCAGTACTTC; J gene: TRBJ2-5; D gene: TRBD2; clone size: many; V gene: TRBV5-6
CDR3 protein: CASSSKGSGANVLTF; CDR3 DNA: TGTGCCAGCAGTTCGAAGGGCTCTGGGGCCAACGTCCTGACTTTC; J gene: TRBJ2-6; D gene: .; clone size: .; V gene: TRBV12-3/TRBV12-4
CDR3 protein: CASSQSGISLRGSEAFF; CDR3 DNA: TGTGCCAGCAGTCAAAGCGGGATATCTTTACGGGGGTCCGAAGCTTTCTTT; J gene: TRBJ1-1; D gene: .; clone size: many; V gene: TRBV28
CDR3 protein: CASSDRGFNEQYF; CDR3 DNA: TGTGCCAGCAGTGACAGGGGTTTCAACGAGCAGTACTTC; J gene: TRBJ2-7; D gene: TRBD1; clone size: .; V gene: TRBV6-6
CDR3 protein: CASSLYGGSYEQYF; CDR3 DNA: TGTGCCAGCAGCTTATATGGGGGCAGCTACGAGCAGTACTTC; J gene: TRBJ2-7; D gene: .; clone size: .; V gene: TRBV7-8
CDR3 protein: CASSSSSNYGYTF; CDR3 DNA: TGTGCCAGCAGCTCATCCTCTAACTATGGCTACACCTTC; J gene: TRBJ1-2; D gene: .; clone size: few; V gene: TRBV27
CDR3 protein: CASSYGASGGSYEQYF; CDR3 DNA: TGTGCCAGCAGTTATGGTGCTAGCGGGGGCTCCTACGAGCAGTACTTC; J gene: TRBJ2-7; D gene: TRBD2; clone size: .; V gene: TRBV6-5
CDR3 protein: CASSLGTVLSGNTIYF; CDR3 DNA: TGTGCCAGCAGTTTAGGAACAGTGCTCTCTGGAAACACCATATATTTT; J gene: TRBJ1-3; D gene: .; clone size: few; V gene: TRBV28
CDR3 protein: CASSQDTPGDNEKLFF; CDR3 DNA: TGCGCCAGCAGCCAAGATACCCCCGGGGATAATGAAAAACTGTTTTTT; J gene: TRBJ1-4; D gene: .; clone size: few; V gene: TRBV4-3
CDR3 protein: CASSFTRLAANTGELFF; CDR3 DNA: TGTGCCAGCAGCTTCACCCGACTAGCGGCGAACACCGGGGAGCTGTTTTTT; J gene: TRBJ2-2; D gene: TRBD2; clone size: .; V gene: TRBV6-2/TRBV6-3
CDR3 protein: CASSDPRDTDTQYF; CDR3 DNA: TGTGCCAGCAGCGACCCGCGGGACACAGATACGCAGTATTTT; J gene: TRBJ2-3; D gene: .; clone size: many; V gene: TRBV7-8
CDR3 protein: CASSLSDGEKLFF; CDR3 DNA: TGTGCCAGCAGTTTATCGGATGGGGAAAAACTGTTTTTT; J gene: TRBJ1-4; D gene: .; clone size: .; V gene: TRBV12-3/TRBV12-4
CDR3 protein: CATGTGRNQETKYF; CDR3 DNA: TGTGCCACGGGGACAGGGAGAAACCAAGAGACCAAGTACTTC; J gene: TRBJ2-5; D gene: TRBD1; clone size: .; V gene: TRBV28
CDR3 protein: CASSPRGVLEQYF; CDR3 DNA: TGTGCCAGCAGTCCCAGGGGGGTTCTCGAGCAGTACTTC; J gene: TRBJ2-7; D gene: .; clone size: .; V gene: TRBV11-2
CDR3 protein: CASSEWSTRPQHF; CDR3 DNA: TGTGCCAGCAGCGAATGGTCCACAAGGCCCCAGCATTTT; J gene: TRBJ1-5; D gene: .; clone size: few; V gene: TRBV11-2
CDR3 protein: CASSLDIGRRRNEQFF; CDR3 DNA: TGTGCCAGCAGCTTAGATATAGGCAGGAGGCGGAATGAGCAGTTCTTC; J gene: TRBJ2-1; D gene: .; clone size: .; V gene: TRBV11-2
CDR3 protein: CASSLLGPNTEAFF; CDR3 DNA: TGTGCCAGCAGTTTACTAGGGCCGAACACTGAAGCTTTCTTT; J gene: TRBJ1-1; D gene: .; clone size: many; V gene: TRBV28
CDR3 protein: CASSSGPKGTYNEQFF; CDR3 DNA: TGTGCCAGCAGCTCGGGACCAAAAGGGACCTACAATGAGCAGTTCTTC; J gene: TRBJ2-1; D gene: .; clone size: few; V gene: TRBV3-1
CDR3 protein: CASSQGPSEEKLFF; CDR3 DNA: TGCGCCAGCAGCCAAGGACCGAGTGAGGAAAAACTGTTTTTT; J gene: TRBJ1-4; D gene: .; clone size: .; V gene: TRBV4-1
CDR3 protein: CASSPPGTSNQPQHF; CDR3 DNA: TGTGCCAGCAGCCCCCCCGGGACAAGCAATCAGCCCCAGCATTTT; J gene: TRBJ1-5; D gene: .; clone size: .; V gene: TRBV6-6
CDR3 protein: CASSADRRQETQYF; CDR3 DNA: TGTGCCAGCAGCGCCGACAGGAGGCAAGAGACCCAGTACTTC; J gene: TRBJ2-5; D gene: .; clone size: .; V gene: TRBV2
CDR3 protein: CASSYSSWAANEKLFF; CDR3 DNA: TGTGCCAGCAGTTACTCTTCTTGGGCGGCGAATGAAAAACTGTTTTTT; J gene: TRBJ1-4; D gene: .; clone size: few; V gene: TRBV6-6
CDR3 protein: CASSPGTGRHNEQFF; CDR3 DNA: TGTGCCAGCAGCCCGGGGACAGGGCGACACAATGAGCAGTTCTTC; J gene: TRBJ2-1; D gene: TRBD1; clone size: few; V gene: TRBV5-6
CDR3 protein: CASSLTGPGKLFF; CDR3 DNA: TGTGCCAGCAGTTTGACAGGGCCTGGAAAACTGTTTTTT; J gene: TRBJ1-4; D gene: TRBD1; clone size: .; V gene: TRBV6-5
CDR3 protein: CASSQRGTGDTYGYTF; CDR3 DNA: TGCGCCAGCAGCCAACGCGGGACAGGGGATACCTATGGCTACACCTTC; J gene: TRBJ1-2; D gene: TRBD1; clone size: .; V gene: TRBV4-1
CDR3 protein: CSARDGRGELFF; CDR3 DNA: TGCAGTGCTAGAGATGGGCGAGGGGAGCTGTTTTTT; J gene: TRBJ2-2; D gene: .; clone size: .; V gene: TRBV20-1
CDR3 protein: CASSLKLAGVSSYNEQFF; CDR3 DNA: TGTGCCAGCAGCTTAAAGCTAGCGGGGGTCAGCTCCTACAATGAGCAGTTCTTC; J gene: TRBJ2-1; D gene: TRBD2; clone size: .; V gene: TRBV13
CDR3 protein: CASSFRMHEQFF; CDR3 DNA: TGTGCCAGCAGCTTCCGAATGCATGAACAGTTCTTC; J gene: TRBJ2-1; D gene: .; clone size: .; V gene: TRBV7-2
CDR3 protein: CASSSSLGPTAKNIQYF; CDR3 DNA: TGTGCCAGCAGTTCCTCCCTTGGTCCCACAGCCAAAAACATTCAGTACTTC; J gene: TRBJ2-4; D gene: .; clone size: .; V gene: TRBV27
CDR3 protein: CASSLVEHTTGELFF; CDR3 DNA: TGTGCCAGCAGCTTAGTAGAACATACCACCGGGGAGCTGTTTTTT; J gene: TRBJ2-2; D gene: .; clone size: many; V gene: TRBV7-8
CDR3 protein: CASSAEGATGANVLTF; CDR3 DNA: TGTGCCAGCAGTGCGGAGGGGGCAACTGGGGCCAACGTCCTGACTTTC; J gene: TRBJ2-6; D gene: .; clone size: few; V gene: TRBV6-1
CDR3 protein: CASRKRDRNLSGANVLTF; CDR3 DNA: TGTGCCAGCAGGAAGAGGGACCGTAACCTTTCTGGGGCCAACGTCCTGACTTTC; J gene: TRBJ2-6; D gene: .; clone size: .; V gene: TRBV6-8
CDR3 protein: CATAASGKNTGELFF; CDR3 DNA: TGTGCCACCGCGGCTAGCGGGAAGAACACCGGGGAGCTGTTTTTT; J gene: TRBJ2-2; D gene: TRBD2; clone size: .; V gene: TRBV6-2/TRBV6-3
CDR3 protein: CASSIGGQGAYEQYF; CDR3 DNA: TGTGCCAGCAGCATAGGGGGACAGGGGGCCTACGAGCAGTACTTC; J gene: TRBJ2-7; D gene: TRBD1; clone size: many; V gene: TRBV7-8
CDR3 protein: CASSFGRGLSYEQYF; CDR3 DNA: TGTGCCAGCAGCTTCGGGAGGGGACTCTCCTACGAGCAGTACTTC; J gene: TRBJ2-7; D gene: TRBD2; clone size: few; V gene: TRBV7-6
CDR3 protein: CASSLTGAINQPQHF; CDR3 DNA: TGTGCCAGCAGTTTAACAGGGGCTATCAATCAGCCCCAGCATTTT; J gene: TRBJ1-5; D gene: TRBD1; clone size: .; V gene: TRBV27
CDR3 protein: CASSQGGQGASPLHF; CDR3 DNA: TGCGCCAGCAGCCAAGGGGGACAGGGGGCTTCACCCCTCCACTTT; J gene: TRBJ1-6; D gene: TRBD1; clone size: .; V gene: TRBV4-1
CDR3 protein: CAITPGGNEQFF; CDR3 DNA: TGTGCCATCACTCCGGGTGGCAATGAGCAGTTCTTC; J gene: TRBJ2-1; D gene: .; clone size: many; V gene: TRBV10-3
CDR3 protein: CAGATQETQCF; CDR3 DNA: TGTGCCGGGGCAACTCAAGAGACCCAGTGCTTC; J gene: TRBJ2-5; D gene: .; clone size: .; V gene: TRBV7-9
CDR3 protein: CASSRIPGTYEQYF; CDR3 DNA: TGTGCCAGCAGTCGAATTCCGGGGACCTACGAGCAGTACTTC; J gene: TRBJ2-7; D gene: .; clone size: few; V gene: TRBV6-5
CDR3 protein: CASSPDRTDTQYF; CDR3 DNA: TGTGCCAGCTCGCCCGACAGAACAGATACGCAGTATTTT; J gene: TRBJ2-3; D gene: .; clone size: .; V gene: TRBV18
CDR3 protein: CASSSETSGTYEQYF; CDR3 DNA: TGCGCCAGCAGCTCGGAGACTAGCGGGACCTACGAGCAGTACTTC; J gene: TRBJ2-7; D gene: TRBD2; clone size: few; V gene: TRBV5-1